This T cell receptor beta chain was identified in a study of identifying expanded T cells in peripheral blood. Whole-study results and caveats: About 1.3 clones differed between technical replicates, versus around 15 and 19 over time.

Data came from immunoSEQ multiplex PCR; TCRdb stores just in-frame clones and leaves some out. The table includes over 100,000 clones, about 87% detected once. During the collection period, no donor immune events like infections were recorded. Notes on this clone: Its antigen is currently unknown.

Germline-derived CDR1 and CDR2 are SGHRS and YFSETQ. CDR3 length: 16 residues. The trim removed 5 bases at V and 0 bases at J, leaving 8 bases unmatched. The TCR comes from a person aged 18 to 69 in good health. The sample comprised blood. V usage is TRBV5-1 and J usage is TRBJ1-1; 9 bases align to TRBD1. CDR3 region: CASSFDRGIMNTEAFF. DNA for the CDR3: TGCGCCAGCAGTTTCGACAGGGGGATAATGAACACTGAAGCTTTCTTT.